This record looks at one T cell receptor beta chain sequence and its context. Its antigen is undetermined. TCRdb ran MiXCR on the reads and lists one entry per CDR3 protein. The sample carries roughly 570,000 distinct CDR3 sequences, approximately 40% recorded once. The data were taken from a study of T cell repertoires in cytomegalovirus infection. Findings and caveats of the study: In two of eight donors, the top clonotype was HLA-C-restricted CMV-specific.

The CDR3 consists of 14 residues. Germline assignment: CDR1 MNHEY and CDR2 SVGAGI. V lost 8 bases and J 5 bases, leaving 19 bases between the germline ends. The sequencing used cultured PBMCs, collected from culture after CMV antigen stimulation. The genes are TRBV6-5 and TRBJ2-7; D is possibly TRBD1 (6 bases). The TCR was taken from a human donor in good health (CMV status not recorded). Some clones in this sample may be carry-over from other donors' samples. The CDR3 region has the DNA TGTGCCAGCGGCGGCCAGGGGATTTGGGACGAGCAGTACTTC. Amino acids: CASGGQGIWDEQYF.